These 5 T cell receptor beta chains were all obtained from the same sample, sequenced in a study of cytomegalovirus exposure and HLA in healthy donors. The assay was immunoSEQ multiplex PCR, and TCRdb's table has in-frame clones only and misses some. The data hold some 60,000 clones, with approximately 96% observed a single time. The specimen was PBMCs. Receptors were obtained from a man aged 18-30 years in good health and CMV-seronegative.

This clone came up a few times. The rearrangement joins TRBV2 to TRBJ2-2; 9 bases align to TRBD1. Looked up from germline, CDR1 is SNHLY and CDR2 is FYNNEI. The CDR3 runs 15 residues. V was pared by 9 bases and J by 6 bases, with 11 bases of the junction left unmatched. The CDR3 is CASWPGQGFAGELFF. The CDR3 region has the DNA TGTGCCAGTTGGCCGGGACAGGGCTTCGCCGGGGAGCTGTTTTTT.

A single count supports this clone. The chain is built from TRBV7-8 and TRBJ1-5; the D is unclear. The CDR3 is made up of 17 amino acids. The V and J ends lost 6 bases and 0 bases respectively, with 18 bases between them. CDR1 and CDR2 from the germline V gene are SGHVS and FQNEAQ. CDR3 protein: CASRPRGGLYSNQPQHF. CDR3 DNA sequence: TGTGCCAGCAGACCCCGCGGAGGGCTCTATAGCAATCAGCCCCAGCATTTT.

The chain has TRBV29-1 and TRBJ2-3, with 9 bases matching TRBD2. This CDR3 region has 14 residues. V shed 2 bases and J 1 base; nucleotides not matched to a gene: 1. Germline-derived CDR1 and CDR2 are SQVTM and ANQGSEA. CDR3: CSVEIAGGTDTQYF. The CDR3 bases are TGCAGCGTTGAAATAGCGGGAGGCACAGATACGCAGTATTTT.

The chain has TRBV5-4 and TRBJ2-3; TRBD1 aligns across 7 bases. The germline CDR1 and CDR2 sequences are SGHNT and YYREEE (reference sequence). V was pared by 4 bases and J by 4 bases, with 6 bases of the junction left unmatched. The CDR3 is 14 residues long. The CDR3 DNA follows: TGTGCCAGCAGCACCCGGGACAGTCCAGATACGCAGTATTTT. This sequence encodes CASSTRDSPDTQYF. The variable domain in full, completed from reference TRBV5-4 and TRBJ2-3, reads ETGVTQSPTHLIKTRGQQVTLRCSSQSGHNTVSWYQQALGQGPQFIFQYYREEENGRGNFPPRFSGLQFPNYSSELNVNALELDDSALYLCASSTRDSPDTQYFGPGTRLTVL.

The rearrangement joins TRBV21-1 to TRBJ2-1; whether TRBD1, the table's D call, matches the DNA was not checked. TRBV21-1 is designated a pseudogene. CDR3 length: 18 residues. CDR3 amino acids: CASSKDRVGANHYNEQFF. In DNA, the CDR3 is TGTGCCAGCAGCAAAGACAGGGTCGGCGCGAATCACTACAATGAGCAGTTCTTC.